These 32 T cell receptor beta chains were sequenced from one sample in a study of T cells in Graves' hyperthyroidism and ophthalmopathy. Amplified TCR beta CDR3 regions derived from RNA transcripts. Primed by the HTBI set, a first-round RT-PCR was run on the TCR CDR3. TCRdb analysed the multiplex PCR reads with MiXCR anew, one entry per CDR3 protein. Of some 490,000 distinct CDR3 sequences listed, about 20% are singletons. The sample was blood. These receptors were collected from a woman between 65 and 79 years old with Graves' ophthalmopathy.

This clonotype showed up just a few times. CDR3 nucleotides: TGTGCCTGGAGTAGGGGACAGCGTATCGAGCAGTACTTC. Encoded protein: CAWSRGQRIEQYF. The rearrangement uses TRBV30 and TRBJ2-7; 7 bases align to TRBD1. Trimming at V came to 2 bases and at J to 6 bases, leaving 7 bases not matched to a gene. This CDR3 is built from 13 residues. CDR1 is GTSNPN and CDR2 is SVGIG in the germline V gene (reference sequence).

There are many counts of this clonotype. This chain links TRBV20-1 with TRBJ1-1, with D possibly being TRBD1 (5 bases). CDR1 and CDR2 (germline): DFQATT, SNEGSKA (reference sequence). CDR3 length: 13 residues. V was cut by 4 bases and J by 0 bases, with 9 bases left in between. CDR3 sequence (DNA): TGCAGTGCTATGGACACCTTGAACACTGAAGCTTTCTTT. Protein: CSAMDTLNTEAFF.

Ten or more counts support this clonotype. The J gene is TRBJ2-1, the V gene TRBV30, with 11 bases fitting TRBD2. Trimming took 7 bases from V and 8 from J; bases not matched to a gene: 7. Germline V gives CDR1 GTSNPN, CDR2 SVGIG (reference sequence). This CDR3 contains 13 residues. In DNA, the CDR3 is TGTGCCTTGCGACTAGCGGGATTCGATGAGCAGTTCTTC. The encoded protein is CALRLAGFDEQFF.

The V gene is TRBV5-5, the J gene TRBJ2-2, with 14 positions matching TRBD2. From germline, CDR1 is SGHKS and CDR2 YYEKEE (reference sequence). This CDR3 comprises 16 residues. V was clipped by 5 bases and J by 4 bases; unmatched bases: 4. In nucleotides, the CDR3 is TGTGCCAGCAGGGGACTAGCGGGAGTGTTCACCGGGGAGCTGTTTTTT. Translated: CASRGLAGVFTGELFF. Together with reference TRBV5-5 and TRBJ2-2, the CDR3 gives the full variable domain: DAGVTQSPTHLIKTRGQQVTLRCSPISGHKSVSWYQQVLGQGPQFIFQYYEKEERGRGNFPDRFSARQFPNYSSELNVNALLLGDSALYLCASRGLAGVFTGELFFGEGSRLTVL.

This clonotype was seen ten or more times. This sequence joins TRBV12-3 or TRBV12-4 and TRBJ2-7, with 8 bases identical to TRBD2. V lost 2 bases, J lost 6 bases, and 3 bases stayed unmatched. The CDR3 is 13 residues long. The CDR3 is CASSLSSGVEQYF. The DNA for the CDR3 is TGTGCCAGCAGTTTAAGTAGCGGGGTCGAGCAGTACTTC.

This clonotype was observed many times. This sequence joins TRBV27 and TRBJ1-2; possible D gene TRBD1, 5 bases. There are 11 residues in the CDR3. The germline V and J ends were trimmed by 11 bases and 4 bases, with 11 bases remaining between them. CDR1 and CDR2 (germline): MNHEY, SMNVEV (reference sequence). The CDR3 here is CAARGIYGYTF. As DNA, the CDR3 is TGTGCCGCTCGGGGGATCTATGGCTACACCTTC.

This clonotype was counted at least ten times. This chain connects TRBV12-3 or TRBV12-4 to TRBJ1-3, with no clear D. V shed 3 bases and J shed 2 bases, with 5 bases lying between them. CDR3 length equals 13 residues. CDR3 DNA sequence: TGTGCCAGCAGTTTCTCGACTGGAAACACCATATATTTT. This codes for CASSFSTGNTIYF.

This clonotype was seen a few times. DNA for the CDR3: TGTGCCAGCAGTTATGACGGGAGTCATCCCGGGGAGCTGTTTTTT. It encodes CASSYDGSHPGELFF. The chain carries TRBV6-2 or TRBV6-3 and TRBJ2-2; D perhaps matches TRBD2 (6 bases). The germline V and J ends were trimmed by 3 bases and 6 bases, with 14 bases remaining between them. CDR1 and CDR2 from the germline V gene are MNHEY and SVGEGT. The CDR3 consists of 15 residues.

This clonotype was detected a few times. The J gene is TRBJ2-3, the V gene TRBV19; weak D call: TRBD2 (6 bases). The CDR3 loop spans 15 amino acids. From germline, CDR1 is LNHDA and CDR2 SQIVND (reference sequence). V shed 7 bases and J shed 2 bases, with 16 bases lying between them. CDR3 amino acids: CASTWRGLNTDTQYF. CDR3 nucleotides: TGTGCCAGTACCTGGAGGGGTTTAAACACAGATACGCAGTATTTT.

The V call is TRBV27, the J call TRBJ2-7; D not certain. This CDR3 spans 16 amino acids. The germline V and J ends were trimmed by 1 base and 0 bases, with 13 bases remaining between them. Germline V gene sequence: CDR1 MNHEY, CDR2 SMNVEV (reference sequence). This CDR3 reads CASSLYRASSSYEQYF. CDR3 nucleotides: TGTGCCAGCAGTTTATATCGTGCCTCGAGCTCCTACGAGCAGTACTTC.

The V and J genes are TRBV19 and TRBJ2-1; D is perhaps TRBD2 (5 bases). This CDR3 has 15 residues. The V gene's germline CDR1 is LNHDA and CDR2 SQIVND (reference sequence). Trimming shortened V by 3 bases and J by 4 bases, and 13 bases separated the two germline ends. The DNA for the CDR3 is TGTGCCAGTAGTATTTACCGGGAATCATACAATGAGCAGTTCTTC. Protein: CASSIYRESYNEQFF. The variable domain in full, with the rest retrieved from reference TRBV19 and TRBJ2-1, is DGGITQSPKYLFRKEGQNVTLSCEQNLNHDAMYWYRQDPGQGLRLIYYSQIVNDFQKGDIAEGYSVSREKKESFPLTVTSAQKNPTAFYLCASSIYRESYNEQFFGPGTRLTVL.

The V call is TRBV20-1, the J call TRBJ2-1; possibly TRBD1 for D (5 bases). Germline V gene sequence: CDR1 DFQATT, CDR2 SNEGSKA (reference sequence). The ends were cut back, 3 bases at V and 4 bases at J, with 10 bases in the middle. The CDR3 has 13 amino acids. As DNA, the CDR3 is TGCAGTGCTAGGACAGACTCATACAATGAGCAGTTCTTC. Residues: CSARTDSYNEQFF.

This clonotype was seen a few times. The chain combines TRBV5-1 with TRBJ2-5, with D unclear. The germline V gene has CDR1 SGHRS and CDR2 YFSETQ. The CDR3 consists of 13 residues. V was trimmed by 3 bases and J by 4 bases, leaving 10 bases between them. CDR3 nucleotides: TGCGCCAGCAGCTCACCCAGACTAGAGACCCAGTACTTC. Amino acids: CASSSPRLETQYF.

V and J are TRBV29-1 and TRBJ2-7; possibly TRBD1 for D (6 bases). CDR1 is SQVTM and CDR2 is ANQGSEA in the germline V gene. The CDR3 loop spans 14 amino acids. Trimming left V 2 bases short and J 3 bases short, with 14 bases between. CDR3 in amino acids: CSVETGTPSYEQYF. CDR3 DNA: TGCAGCGTTGAAACCGGGACACCGAGCTACGAGCAGTACTTC.

This clonotype appeared many times. The V and J genes are TRBV18 and TRBJ2-5; D uncertain. The CDR3 consists of 14 residues. Looked up from germline, CDR1 is KGHSH and CDR2 is LQKENI. V dropped 0 bases and J dropped 5 bases, with 10 bases sitting between them. The CDR3, as DNA: TGTGCCAGCTCACCACCAAAACCCGACGAGACCCAGTACTTC. Encoded protein: CASSPPKPDETQYF.

The table lists this clonotype with a few counts. The chain employs TRBV10-3 and TRBJ2-7; possibly TRBD1 or TRBD2 for D (5 bases each). From germline, CDR1 is ENHRY and CDR2 SYGVKD. This CDR3 has 15 residues. Trimming stripped 4 bases from V and 1 base from J, with 14 bases between. CDR3 sequence (DNA): TGTGCCATCAGTGGCCCGGAGAGGGGATCCTACGAGCAGTACTTC. Amino acids: CAISGPERGSYEQYF.

This clonotype has only a few counts. J is TRBJ2-7 and V is TRBV10-3, with 7 bases fitting TRBD2. The V gene's germline CDR1 is ENHRY and CDR2 SYGVKD. The V gene end was trimmed by 3 bases and the J gene end by 4 bases; junction bases not matched to a gene: 12. This CDR3 has 16 residues. CDR3 nucleotide sequence: TGTGCCATCAGTGACTTAAGCGGGAAGGAGAGGTACGAGCAGTACTTC. This encodes CAISDLSGKERYEQYF.

This clonotype was recorded a few times. This rearrangement joins TRBV5-1 to TRBJ1-1; D is possibly TRBD1 (6 bases). V gave up 1 base and J gave up 0 bases, with 10 bases separating them. Germline values: CDR1 SGHRS, CDR2 YFSETQ. This CDR3 is 15 amino acids long. The CDR3 loop reads CASSLSPGVNTEAFF. The CDR3 DNA reads as TGCGCCAGCAGCTTGTCGCCAGGGGTGAACACTGAAGCTTTCTTT.

This clonotype was counted a few times. The chain couples TRBV10-1 to TRBJ2-3; D is perhaps TRBD2 (5 bases). The CDR3 totals 14 residues. V dropped 0 bases and J dropped 8 bases, with 12 bases sitting between them. Germline V gene data show CDR1 as WNHNN and CDR2 as SYGVQD (reference sequence). In DNA, the CDR3 is TGCGCCAGCAGTGAGTCGAACGCCGGGATTACGCAGTATTTT. It codes for CASSESNAGITQYF.

This clonotype was recorded a few times. The CDR3 region is CASRSRVRTSLIGELFF. CDR3 in DNA: TGTGCCAGCAGAAGTAGGGTTAGGACTAGCTTGATCGGGGAGCTGTTTTTT. The gene calls are TRBV6-1 and TRBJ2-2; TRBD2 matches 8 bases. CDR3 size: 17 residues. Trimming took 6 bases from V and 7 from J; bases not matched to a gene: 16. Germline values: CDR1 MNHNS, CDR2 SASEGT.

To note about this clonotype: This could be a read error, since a much larger clone is one nucleotide away. V and J are TRBV7-2 and TRBJ1-1, with D possibly being TRBD1 (5 bases). The CDR3 is 15 residues long. Germline lookup yields CDR1 SGHTA and CDR2 FQGNSA. V lost 5 bases and J lost 6, with 19 bases in between. CDR3 sequence: CASSVQGREEAEAFF. The DNA of the CDR3 is TGTGCCAGCAGCGTTCAAGGCAGGGAAGAGGCTGAAGCTTTCTTT.

This clonotype was seen at least ten times. The chain combines TRBV11-2 with TRBJ2-5, with 8 nucleotides matching TRBD2. CDR1 and CDR2 from the germline V gene are SGHAT and FQNNGV. V dropped 2 bases and J dropped 1; count of bases not matched to a gene: 0. CDR3 length equals 14 residues. The CDR3 DNA is TGTGCCAGCAGCTTAACTAGCGGCCAAGAGACCCAGTACTTC. The encoded protein is CASSLTSGQETQYF.

Concerning this clonotype itself: Being one base from a much bigger clone, this may be a read error. The V gene is TRBV2, the J gene TRBJ2-1, with TRBD2 identical over 13 bases. This CDR3 is 15 amino acids long. Germline V gene data show CDR1 as SNHLY and CDR2 as FYNNEI. V lost 8 bases to trimming and J lost 12 bases; unmatched junction nucleotides: 13. The CDR3 nucleotides are TGTGCCAGCTTCGCGACTAGCGGGAGGAGGAGTTGGCAGTTCTTC. Amino acids: CASFATSGRRSWQFF.

In its sample, this clonotype was seen a few times. The chain links TRBV6-1 to TRBJ2-1; perhaps D is TRBD1 or TRBD2 (7 bases each). Germline assignment: CDR1 MNHNS and CDR2 SASEGT. V lost 8 bases and J lost 7, with 18 bases in between. The CDR3 contains 14 residues. Here the CDR3 reads CASRGAARGNEQFF. The DNA of the CDR3 is TGTGCCAGCCGGGGGGCGGCCAGGGGGAATGAGCAGTTCTTC.

The chain uses TRBV10-1 and TRBJ1-2; TRBD1 agrees at 10 bases. The CDR3 runs 19 residues. The V gene end was trimmed by 3 bases and the J gene end by 4 bases; junction bases not matched to a gene: 17. Germline CDR1 and CDR2: WNHNN and SYGVQD (reference sequence). The CDR3 coding sequence is TGCGCCAGCAGTGACTCCCAGACAGGGGGCCATCCCTTAGGCTATGGCTACACCTTC. Residues: CASSDSQTGGHPLGYGYTF.

This clonotype has a count of ten or more. A read error may be the cause here, since a much bigger clone is one base away. The V and J genes are TRBV11-3 and TRBJ2-7; 11 nucleotides agree with TRBD2. The ends lost 5 bases at V and 0 bases at J; junction bases unmatched: 3. The CDR3 has 15 residues. Germline V gene data show CDR1 as SGHNT and CDR2 as YENEEA. The chain's CDR3 is CASSITSGSSYEQYF. The CDR3 DNA reads as TGTGCCAGCAGCATAACTAGCGGGAGCTCCTACGAGCAGTACTTC.

There are a few counts of this clonotype. The chain employs TRBV7-8 and TRBJ1-5; no definite D call. This CDR3 comprises 13 residues. V gave up 0 bases and J gave up 4 bases, with 4 bases separating them. Looked up from germline, CDR1 is SGHVS and CDR2 is FQNEAQ. This CDR3 is CASSLATNQPQHF. CDR3 DNA: TGTGCCAGCAGCTTAGCTACGAATCAGCCCCAGCATTTT. Full variable domain (missing parts from reference TRBV7-8 and TRBJ1-5): GAGVSQSPRYKVAKRGQDVALRCDPISGHVSLFWYQQALGQGPEFLTYFQNEAQLDKSGLPSDRFFAERPEGSVSTLKIQRTQQEDSAVYLCASSLATNQPQHFGDGTRLSIL.

This clonotype showed up many times. V usage is TRBV20-1 and J usage is TRBJ1-1, with D possibly TRBD1 on 5 matching bases. Trimming left V 6 bases short and J 2 bases short, with 19 bases between. The CDR3 spans 15 residues. Germline CDR1 and CDR2: DFQATT and SNEGSKA (reference sequence). The CDR3 coding sequence is TGCAGTGCCGGCGTGTCAGGTGGGGGAAACACTGAAGCTTTCTTT. Residues: CSAGVSGGGNTEAFF.

This clonotype was counted at least ten times. The J gene is TRBJ1-1, the V gene TRBV29-1, with a possible D match to TRBD1 (6 bases). Germline V gene data show CDR1 as SQVTM and CDR2 as ANQGSEA. The CDR3 runs to 13 residues. Trimming stripped 4 bases from V and 1 base from J, with 10 bases between. This CDR3 reads CSVGQTGNTEAFF. In DNA form, the CDR3 reads TGCAGCGTTGGACAGACAGGGAACACTGAAGCTTTCTTT.

The J gene is TRBJ2-4, the V gene TRBV6-5; TRBD2 agrees at 10 bases. The CDR3 is 16 amino acids. CDR1 is MNHEY and CDR2 is SVGAGI in the germline V gene. V gave up 4 bases and J gave up 5 bases; unmatched junction bases: 8. DNA of the CDR3: TGTGCCAGCAGTTCCTCAGTAGCGGGAGGTGAAAACATTCAGTACTTC. This encodes CASSSSVAGGENIQYF.

Only a few counts were recorded for this clonotype. The chain employs TRBV6-5 and TRBJ2-3; the match to TRBD2 covers 11 bases. The germline V gene encodes CDR1 MNHEY and CDR2 SVGAGI. Unmatched junction bases numbered 2, after V lost 0 bases and J lost 0 bases. The CDR3 spans 17 residues. The CDR3 protein is CASSYSRTSGSTDTQYF. CDR3 nucleotide sequence: TGTGCCAGCAGTTACTCGAGGACTAGCGGGAGCACAGATACGCAGTATTTT.

The CDR3 reads CASSYREPGNTIYF. For the CDR3, the DNA is TGTGCCAGCAGCTACAGGGAACCTGGAAACACCATATATTTT. V and J are TRBV7-9 and TRBJ1-3, with D perhaps TRBD1 (6 bases). V was clipped by 4 bases and J by 2 bases, with 9 bases between them. Germline CDR1 and CDR2: SEHNR and FQNEAQ (reference sequence). The CDR3 runs to 14 residues.